The present entry profiles one T cell receptor (beta chain) with its context. Its antigen is undetermined. V was shortened by 8 bases and J by 9 bases, with 15 bases between the two germline ends. The CDR3 sequence is 12 residues long. Using a J-beta primer mix together with a sample-barcoded 5' primer, a second PCR was run for roughly 7 to 12 cycles. Carrying 12 random nucleotides, a template-switch adaptor labeled each individual cDNA molecule. One entry per CDR3 protein results from TCRdb running MiXCR on the 5' RACE reads. The table shows around 780,000 distinct CDR3 sequences, with 20% to 30% occurring only once. Total RNA extracted from each sample amounted to at least 5 micrograms. This sample was taken from a study of blood T cells in healthy people across ages. General study points: Compared with aged donors, long-lived donors showed fewer expanded clones, suggesting selection.

These data were also reused for a study on T cells of mothers and their children. As reported in that work: Clones that were microchimeric and persistent were not detected among T cells.

The sample taken for sequencing was blood. The source is a boy younger than 18 in good health. V and J are TRBV12-3 or TRBV12-4 and TRBJ2-3; the D gene is possibly TRBD2 (5 bases). The CDR3 bases are TGTGCCAGCCAGGCGGGCTTTGCGACGCAGTATTTT. Translation: CASQAGFATQYF.